The T cell receptor (beta chain) under discussion was sequenced for a study of post-analysis software for immune sequencing data. Broader study findings: Co-batched samples clustered tightly together by F measure. Controls significantly exceeded multiple sclerosis patients in normalized Chao1 diversity. About five TRBV segments were more frequent in patients than controls; TRBV5-6, TRBV5-1 and TRBV20-1 belonged to this group.

TCR beta libraries were prepared from cDNA with unique molecular identifiers. Some 500,000 cDNA molecules came from approximately 1 to 10 million T cells. A single record per CDR3 protein comes from TCRdb applying MiXCR to the PCR reads. Of approximately 770,000 distinct CDR3 sequences detected, approximately 44% appear once; the ten largest clones hold over 4.5%. Points on this clonotype: What it binds is not known.

There are 15 residues in the CDR3. Germline V gene data show CDR1 as MNHNS and CDR2 as SASEGT. Trimming pared 2 bases from V and 0 bases from J, leaving 9 bases between. Material for sequencing was blood. This receptor was obtained from a girl aged 10 to 17 with multiple sclerosis. V usage is TRBV6-1 and J usage is TRBJ2-3; D gene ambiguous. The CDR3 sequence: CASSELRGSTDTQYF. The CDR3 DNA reads TGTGCCAGCAGTGAATTAAGAGGAAGCACAGATACGCAGTATTTT.